Below are 7 T cell receptor beta chains sequenced from a single sample in a study of blood T cell repertoires in COVID-19. This table comes from immunoSEQ multiplex PCR, and its TCRdb copy is limited to in-frame clones, with some not included. The sample records 150,000 or so clones, about four fifths being singletons. Sequenced: peripheral blood. These receptors originate from a man in his sixties or seventies who had recovered from COVID-19.

This chain's CDR3 is CASSLLGTSGSSYNEQFF. The CDR3 DNA sequence: TGCGCCAGCAGCCTCCTTGGGACTAGCGGGAGCTCCTACAATGAGCAGTTCTTC. This sequence joins TRBV4-1 and TRBJ2-1, with 14 bases that match TRBD2. Germline V lookup: CDR1 MGHRA, CDR2 YSYEKL. There are 18 residues in the CDR3. V dropped 4 bases and J dropped 0; count of bases not matched to a gene: 5.

The V gene is TRBV29-1, the J gene TRBJ2-4, with 10 nucleotides matching TRBD2. The V and J ends lost 4 bases and 9 bases, in that order; junction bases with no gene match: 9. The germline gives CDR1 SQVTM, CDR2 ANQGSEA. The CDR3 runs 14 residues. DNA of the CDR3: TGCAGCGTTGGTCCTAGCGGGAGTACTGGCATTCAGTACTTC. It codes for CSVGPSGSTGIQYF.

This clone has only a few counts. The J gene is TRBJ2-3, the V gene TRBV9, with 13 bases matching TRBD2. Germline CDR1 is SGDLS and CDR2 is YYNGEE. The CDR3 runs 18 residues. V lost 0 bases to trimming and J lost 2 bases; unmatched junction nucleotides: 6. CDR3 region: CASSVETSGRLNTDTQYF. CDR3 DNA: TGTGCCAGCAGCGTAGAGACTAGCGGGAGGCTAAACACAGATACGCAGTATTTT.

The chain couples TRBV11-2 to TRBJ1-1; D gene ambiguous. CDR3 length: 16 residues. V dropped 8 bases and J dropped 1 base, with 20 bases sitting between them. CDR1 is SGHAT, CDR2 FQNNGV, per germline. In nucleotides, the CDR3 is TGTGCCAGCTGCTGGGGAGGATTCAATTCGAACACTGAAGCTTTCTTT. Translated: CASCWGGFNSNTEAFF.

The gene calls are TRBV10-3 and TRBJ1-6, with 8 positions matching TRBD1. The CDR3 runs 15 residues. V trimming: 6 bases; J trimming: 0 bases; junction bases outside the gene matches: 1. CDR1 is ENHRY, CDR2 SYGVKD, per germline. CDR3 nucleotides: TGTGCCATCAGCCAGGGGGCCTCCTATAATTCACCCCTCCACTTT. Its protein is CAISQGASYNSPLHF.

This clone was observed a single time. V and J are TRBV2 and TRBJ2-7; D is unresolved. The CDR3 has 12 amino acids. The V and J ends lost 5 bases and 2 bases respectively, with 7 bases between them. CDR1 is SNHLY and CDR2 is FYNNEI in the germline V gene. The CDR3 region has the DNA TGTGCCAGCAGTCCAACAACCTACGAGCAGTACTTC. Residues: CASSPTTYEQYF.

This chain links TRBV7-9 with TRBJ1-2, with D unclear. Trimming removed 0 bases at V and 7 bases at J, with 15 bases between. This CDR3 spans 15 amino acids. Per the germline V gene, CDR1 is SEHNR and CDR2 is FQNEAQ (reference sequence). CDR3: CASSLAGGLGAGYTF. The CDR3 nucleotides read TGTGCCAGCAGCTTAGCAGGAGGGTTAGGTGCTGGCTACACCTTC.